In this sample, the clone carrying this T cell receptor beta chain turned up many times. These data come from a study of T cells in Graves' hyperthyroidism and ophthalmopathy. Amplification targeted TCR beta CDR3 regions from RNA transcripts. When the TCR CDR3 underwent first-round RT-PCR, the HTBI primer set was used. TCRdb independently ran MiXCR on the multiplex PCR reads; one entry per CDR3 protein. The sample shows about 550,000 distinct CDR3 sequences, around 21% of them seen only once. Germline V gene lookup returns CDR1 SGHRS and CDR2 YFSETQ. V gave up 5 bases and J gave up 5 bases; unmatched junction bases: 10. The CDR3 runs 15 residues.

This chain uses TRBV5-1 with TRBJ1-1; 9 nucleotides match TRBD1. This TCR was sampled from a man aged 18 to 35 with Graves' hyperthyroidism. The sample taken for sequencing was blood. The DNA for the CDR3 is TGCGCCAGCAGACCGACCGGACAGGGGCGGACTGAAGCTTTCTTT. Its protein is CASRPTGQGRTEAFF.